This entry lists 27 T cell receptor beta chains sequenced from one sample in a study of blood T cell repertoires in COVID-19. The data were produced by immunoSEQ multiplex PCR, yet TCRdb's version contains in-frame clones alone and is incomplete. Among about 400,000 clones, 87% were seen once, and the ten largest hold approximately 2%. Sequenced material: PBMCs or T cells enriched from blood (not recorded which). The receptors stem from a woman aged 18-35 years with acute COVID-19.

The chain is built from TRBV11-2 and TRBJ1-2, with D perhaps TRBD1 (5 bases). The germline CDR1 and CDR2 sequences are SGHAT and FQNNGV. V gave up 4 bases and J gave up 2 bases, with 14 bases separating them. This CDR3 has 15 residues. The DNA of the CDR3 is TGTGCCAGCAGCTCGGAAAGGGGTTTGAACTATGGCTACACCTTC. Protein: CASSSERGLNYGYTF.

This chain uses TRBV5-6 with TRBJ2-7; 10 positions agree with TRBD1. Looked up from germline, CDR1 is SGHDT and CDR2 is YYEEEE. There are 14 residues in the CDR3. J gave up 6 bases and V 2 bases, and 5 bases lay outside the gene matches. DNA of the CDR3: TGTGCCAGCAGCTTCGGGACAGGGGTGGCCGAGCAGTACTTC. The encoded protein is CASSFGTGVAEQYF.

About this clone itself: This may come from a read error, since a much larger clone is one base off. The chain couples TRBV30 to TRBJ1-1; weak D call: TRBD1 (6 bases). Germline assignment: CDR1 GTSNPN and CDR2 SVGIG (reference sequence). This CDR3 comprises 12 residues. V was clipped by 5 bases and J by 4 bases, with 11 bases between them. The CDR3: CAWDRLGTEAFF. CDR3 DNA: TGTGCCTGGGACAGGTTGGGCACTGAAGCTTTCTTT.

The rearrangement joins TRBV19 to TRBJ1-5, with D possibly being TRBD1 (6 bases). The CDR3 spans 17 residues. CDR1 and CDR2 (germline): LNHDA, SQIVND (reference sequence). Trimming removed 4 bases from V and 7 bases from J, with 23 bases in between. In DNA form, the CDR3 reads TGTGCCAGTAGTACGCCCCGGGACACGGGGAGTCACCAGCCCCAGCATTTT. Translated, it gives CASSTPRDTGSHQPQHF.

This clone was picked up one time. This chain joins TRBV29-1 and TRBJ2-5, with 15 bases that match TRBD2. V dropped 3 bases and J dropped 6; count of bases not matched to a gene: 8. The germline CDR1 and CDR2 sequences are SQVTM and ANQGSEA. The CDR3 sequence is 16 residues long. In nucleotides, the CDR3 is TGCAGCGTTGACCCTGGGACTAGCGGGAGGATGAAGACCCAGTACTTC. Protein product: CSVDPGTSGRMKTQYF.

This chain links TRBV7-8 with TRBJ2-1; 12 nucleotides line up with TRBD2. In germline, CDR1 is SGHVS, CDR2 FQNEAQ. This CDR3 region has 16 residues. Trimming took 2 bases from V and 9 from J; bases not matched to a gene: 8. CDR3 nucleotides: TGTGCCAGCAGCTTACGGGCTAGCGGGGGGGCCGGTGAGCAGTTCTTC. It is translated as CASSLRASGGAGEQFF.

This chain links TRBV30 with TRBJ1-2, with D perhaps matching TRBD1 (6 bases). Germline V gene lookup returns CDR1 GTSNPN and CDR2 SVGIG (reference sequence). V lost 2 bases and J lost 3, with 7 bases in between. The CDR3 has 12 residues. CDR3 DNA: TGTGCCTGGAGTAAGGGGGACTATGGCTACACCTTC. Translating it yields CAWSKGDYGYTF.

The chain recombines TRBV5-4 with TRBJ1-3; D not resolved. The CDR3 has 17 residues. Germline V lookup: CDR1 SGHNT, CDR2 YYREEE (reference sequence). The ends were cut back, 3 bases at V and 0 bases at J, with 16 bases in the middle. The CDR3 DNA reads TGTGCCAGCAGCTCAGATAGACTCCGAGGCTCTGGAAACACCATATATTTT. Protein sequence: CASSSDRLRGSGNTIYF.

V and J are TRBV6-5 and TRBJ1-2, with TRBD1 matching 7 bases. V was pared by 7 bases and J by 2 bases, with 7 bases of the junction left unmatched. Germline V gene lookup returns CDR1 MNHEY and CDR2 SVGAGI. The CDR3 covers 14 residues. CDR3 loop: CASTDTDRNYGYTF. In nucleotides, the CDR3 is TGTGCCAGCACCGACACGGACAGGAACTATGGCTACACCTTC.

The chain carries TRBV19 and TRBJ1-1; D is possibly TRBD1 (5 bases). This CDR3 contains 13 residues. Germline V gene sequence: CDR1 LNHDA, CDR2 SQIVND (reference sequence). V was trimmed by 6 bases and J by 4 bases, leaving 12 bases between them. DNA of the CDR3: TGTGCCAGTAGGCCCAGGGAACGCACTGAAGCTTTCTTT. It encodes CASRPRERTEAFF.

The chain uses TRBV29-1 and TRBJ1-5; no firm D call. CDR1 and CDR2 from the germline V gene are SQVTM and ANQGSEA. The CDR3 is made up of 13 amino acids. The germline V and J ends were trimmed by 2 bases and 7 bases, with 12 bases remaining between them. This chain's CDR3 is CSVELSLGQPQHF. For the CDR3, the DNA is TGCAGCGTTGAACTCTCCCTGGGCCAGCCCCAGCATTTT.

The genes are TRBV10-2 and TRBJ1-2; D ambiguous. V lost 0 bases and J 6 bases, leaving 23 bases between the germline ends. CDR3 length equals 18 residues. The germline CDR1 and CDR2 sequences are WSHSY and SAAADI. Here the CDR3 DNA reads TGCGCCAGCAGTGAGTCACCGGGAAAAAGGCTGAATCCGGATGGCTACACCTTC. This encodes CASSESPGKRLNPDGYTF.

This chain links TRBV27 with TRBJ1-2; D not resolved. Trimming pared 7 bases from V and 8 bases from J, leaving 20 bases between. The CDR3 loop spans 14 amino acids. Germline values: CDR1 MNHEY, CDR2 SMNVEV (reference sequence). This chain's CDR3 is CASTERIGSEGYTF. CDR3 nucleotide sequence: TGTGCCAGCACCGAAAGAATAGGGAGTGAGGGCTACACCTTC.

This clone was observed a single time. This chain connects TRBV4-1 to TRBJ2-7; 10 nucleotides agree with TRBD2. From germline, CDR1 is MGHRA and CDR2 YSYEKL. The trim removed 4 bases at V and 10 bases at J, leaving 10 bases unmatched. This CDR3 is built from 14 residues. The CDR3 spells CASSRELAGDLQYF. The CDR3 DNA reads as TGCGCCAGCAGCCGAGAGCTAGCGGGGGACTTACAGTACTTC.

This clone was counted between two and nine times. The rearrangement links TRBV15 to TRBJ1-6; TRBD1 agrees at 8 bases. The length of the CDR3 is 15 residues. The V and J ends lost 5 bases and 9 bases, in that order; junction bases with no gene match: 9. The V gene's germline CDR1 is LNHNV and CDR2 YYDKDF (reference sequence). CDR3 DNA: TGTGCCACCAGCCTAATAGACAGGGGAGGTTCACCCCTCCACTTT. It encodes CATSLIDRGGSPLHF.

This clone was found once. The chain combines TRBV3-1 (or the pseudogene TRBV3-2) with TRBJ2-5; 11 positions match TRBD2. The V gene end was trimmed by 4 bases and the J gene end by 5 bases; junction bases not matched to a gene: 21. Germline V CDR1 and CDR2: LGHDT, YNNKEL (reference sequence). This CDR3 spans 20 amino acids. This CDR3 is CASSRWYGLAGGLSGETQYF. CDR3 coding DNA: TGTGCCAGCAGCCGGTGGTATGGGCTAGCGGGGGGACTTTCCGGGGAGACCCAGTACTTC.

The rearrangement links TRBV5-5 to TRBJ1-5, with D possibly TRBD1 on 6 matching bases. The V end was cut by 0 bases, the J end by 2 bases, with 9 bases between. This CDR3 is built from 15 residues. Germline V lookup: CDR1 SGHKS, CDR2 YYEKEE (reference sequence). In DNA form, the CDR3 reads TGTGCCAGCAGCTTGGATGCAGGGGGCAATCAGCCCCAGCATTTT. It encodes CASSLDAGGNQPQHF. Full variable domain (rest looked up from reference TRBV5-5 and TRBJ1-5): DAGVTQSPTHLIKTRGQQVTLRCSPISGHKSVSWYQQVLGQGPQFIFQYYEKEERGRGNFPDRFSARQFPNYSSELNVNALLLGDSALYLCASSLDAGGNQPQHFGDGTRLSIL.

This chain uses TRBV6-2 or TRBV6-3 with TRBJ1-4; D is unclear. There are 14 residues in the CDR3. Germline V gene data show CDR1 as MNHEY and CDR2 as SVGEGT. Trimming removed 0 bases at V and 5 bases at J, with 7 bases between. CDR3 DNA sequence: TGTGCCAGCAGTTACTCCGGCGGGAATGAAAAACTGTTTTTT. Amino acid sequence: CASSYSGGNEKLFF.

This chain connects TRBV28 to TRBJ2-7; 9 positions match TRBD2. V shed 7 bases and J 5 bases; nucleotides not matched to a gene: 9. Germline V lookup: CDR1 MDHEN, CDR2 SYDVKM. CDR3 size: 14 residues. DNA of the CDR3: TGTGCCAGCATGTCGCTAGCGGGACCCGACGAGCAGTACTTC. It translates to CASMSLAGPDEQYF.

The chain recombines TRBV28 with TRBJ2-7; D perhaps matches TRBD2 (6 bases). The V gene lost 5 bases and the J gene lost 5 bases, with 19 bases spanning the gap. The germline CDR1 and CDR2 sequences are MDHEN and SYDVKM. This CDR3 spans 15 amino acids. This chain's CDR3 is CASSRPAAAGNEQYF. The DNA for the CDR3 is TGTGCCAGCAGTCGTCCGGCAGCGGCGGGGAACGAGCAGTACTTC.

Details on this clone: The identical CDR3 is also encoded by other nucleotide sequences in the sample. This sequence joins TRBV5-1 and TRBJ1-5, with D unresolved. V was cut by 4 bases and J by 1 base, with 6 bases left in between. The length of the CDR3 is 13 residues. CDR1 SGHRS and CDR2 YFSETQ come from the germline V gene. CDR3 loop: CASSLSSNQPQHF. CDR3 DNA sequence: TGCGCCAGCAGCCTGAGCAGCAATCAGCCCCAGCATTTT.

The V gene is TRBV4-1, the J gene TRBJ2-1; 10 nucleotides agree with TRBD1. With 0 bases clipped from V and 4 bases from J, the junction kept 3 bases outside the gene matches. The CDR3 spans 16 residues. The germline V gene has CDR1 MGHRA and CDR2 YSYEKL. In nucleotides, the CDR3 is TGCGCCAGCAGCCAAGAGGAGGGACAGGGGTACAATGAGCAGTTCTTC. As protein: CASSQEEGQGYNEQFF.

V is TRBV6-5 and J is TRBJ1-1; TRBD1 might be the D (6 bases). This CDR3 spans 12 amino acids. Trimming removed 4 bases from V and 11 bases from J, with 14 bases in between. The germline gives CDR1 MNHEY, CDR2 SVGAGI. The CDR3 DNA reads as TGTGCCAGCAGTTCCGGGACATCAAGCGCTTTCTTT. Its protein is CASSSGTSSAFF.

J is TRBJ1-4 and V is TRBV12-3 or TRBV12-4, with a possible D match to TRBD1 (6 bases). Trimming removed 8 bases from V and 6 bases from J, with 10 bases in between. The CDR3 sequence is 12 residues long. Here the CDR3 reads CASRGGHEKLFF. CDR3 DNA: TGTGCCAGCCGGGGGGGCCATGAAAAACTGTTTTTT.

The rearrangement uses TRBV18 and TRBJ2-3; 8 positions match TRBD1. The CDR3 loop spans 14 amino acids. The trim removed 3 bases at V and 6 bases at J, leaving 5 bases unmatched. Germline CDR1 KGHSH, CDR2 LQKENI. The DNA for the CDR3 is TGTGCCAGCTCACCTGGGACAGGTTCGGATACGCAGTATTTT. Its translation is CASSPGTGSDTQYF.

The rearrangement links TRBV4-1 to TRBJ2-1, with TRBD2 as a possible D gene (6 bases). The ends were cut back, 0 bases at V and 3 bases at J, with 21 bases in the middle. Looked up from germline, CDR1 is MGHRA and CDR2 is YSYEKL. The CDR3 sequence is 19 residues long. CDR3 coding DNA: TGCGCCAGCAGCCAAGAACCCGCCCAGAGTAGCGGAGACTACAATGAGCAGTTCTTC. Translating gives CASSQEPAQSSGDYNEQFF.

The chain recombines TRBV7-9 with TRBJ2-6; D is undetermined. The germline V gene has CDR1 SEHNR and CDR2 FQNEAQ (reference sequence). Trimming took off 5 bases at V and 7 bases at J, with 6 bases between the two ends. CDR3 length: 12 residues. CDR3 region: CASSLAANVLTF. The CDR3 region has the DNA TGTGCCAGCAGCCTGGCTGCCAACGTCCTGACTTTC.